This TCR beta chain was recovered during a study of shared clonotypes between healthy human individuals. The naive CD8 subset, CD45RO-negative cells positively selected for CCR7, excluded terminally differentiated effector memory CD45RA+ cells. Broader study findings: Among four donors, roughly 5.4% of naive CD4 clonotypes were found in common.

In regard to this clone: Its antigen is currently unknown.

Germline values: CDR1 KGHSH, CDR2 LQKENI. The CDR3 sequence is 14 residues long. J lost 11 bases, V lost 2 bases, and 8 bases had no gene match. Method: immunoSEQ multiplex PCR; TCRdb's copy keeps in-frame clones and lacks some. There are hundreds of thousands of clones in the sample; around 96% occur only once, and about 0.11% lies in the top ten. The chain couples TRBV18 to TRBJ1-1, with TRBD1 identical over 10 bases. The sample consisted of naive CD8+ T cells sorted from blood. The TCR sequence derives from a woman aged 25 to 39 in good health. The CDR3 DNA follows: TGTGCCAGCTCACCAGAACCGGGACAGGGGATGGCTTTCTTT. Translated, it gives CASSPEPGQGMAFF.